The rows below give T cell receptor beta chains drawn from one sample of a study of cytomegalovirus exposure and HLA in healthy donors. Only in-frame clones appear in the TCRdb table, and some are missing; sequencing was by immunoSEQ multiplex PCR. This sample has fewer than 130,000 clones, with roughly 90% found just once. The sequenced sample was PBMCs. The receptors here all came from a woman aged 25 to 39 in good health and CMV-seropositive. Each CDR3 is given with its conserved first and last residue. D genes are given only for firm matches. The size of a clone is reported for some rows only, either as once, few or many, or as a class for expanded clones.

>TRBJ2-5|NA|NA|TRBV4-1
CASSQDESGGLAETQYF
TGCGCCAGCAGCCAAGATGAGTCGGGGGGCCTCGCGGAGACCCAGTACTTC
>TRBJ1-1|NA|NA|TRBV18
CASSPQGYTEAFF
TGTGCCAGCTCACCACAGGGGTACACTGAAGCTTTCTTT
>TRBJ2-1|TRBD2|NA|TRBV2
CASFGTSGYNEQFF
TGTGCCAGCTTTGGGACTAGCGGATACAATGAGCAGTTCTTC
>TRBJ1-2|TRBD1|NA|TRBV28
CASSAPGQGLRGYTF
TGTGCCAGCAGTGCACCGGGACAGGGACTTCGGGGCTACACCTTC
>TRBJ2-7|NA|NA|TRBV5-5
CASSPQGRRSHEQYF
TGTGCCAGCAGCCCCCAGGGGCGGCGGTCCCACGAGCAGTACTTC
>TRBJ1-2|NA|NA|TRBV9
CASSLLGNRAPLGGYTF
TGTGCCAGCAGCCTCTTAGGGAACAGGGCCCCATTGGGGGGCTACACCTTC
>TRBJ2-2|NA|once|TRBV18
CASSPVGGGYGELFF
TGTGCCAGCTCACCTGTAGGAGGAGGGTACGGGGAGCTGTTTTTT
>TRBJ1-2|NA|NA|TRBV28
CASSLRGYGYTF
TGTGCCAGCAGTTTAAGGGGTTATGGCTACACCTTC
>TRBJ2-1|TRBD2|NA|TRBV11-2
CASSLERGEHGGRAYNEQFF
TGTGCCAGCAGCTTAGAAAGGGGGGAGCATGGCGGGAGGGCCTACAATGAGCAGTTCTTC
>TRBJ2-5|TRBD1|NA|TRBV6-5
CASSPPGTGAGTQYF
TGTGCCAGCAGTCCTCCCGGGACAGGGGCAGGAACCCAGTACTTC
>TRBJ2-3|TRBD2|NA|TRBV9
CASSNPGTSETSTDTQYF
TGTGCCAGCAGCAACCCCGGGACTAGCGAGACTAGCACAGATACGCAGTATTTT
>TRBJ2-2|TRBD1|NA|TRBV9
CASSLAGGATGELFF
TGTGCCAGCAGCCTGGCAGGGGGAGCCACCGGGGAGCTGTTTTTT
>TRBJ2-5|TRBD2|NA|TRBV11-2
CASSSIAGEKETQYF
TGTGCCAGCAGCAGTATAGCGGGTGAAAAAGAGACCCAGTACTTC
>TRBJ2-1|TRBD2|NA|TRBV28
CASSLRPTGGPYNEQFF
TGTGCCAGCAGTTTACGGCCCACGGGAGGGCCCTACAATGAGCAGTTCTTC
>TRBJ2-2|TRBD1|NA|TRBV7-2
CASTQGGYINTGELFF
TGTGCCAGCACACAGGGGGGCTATATAAACACCGGGGAGCTGTTTTTT